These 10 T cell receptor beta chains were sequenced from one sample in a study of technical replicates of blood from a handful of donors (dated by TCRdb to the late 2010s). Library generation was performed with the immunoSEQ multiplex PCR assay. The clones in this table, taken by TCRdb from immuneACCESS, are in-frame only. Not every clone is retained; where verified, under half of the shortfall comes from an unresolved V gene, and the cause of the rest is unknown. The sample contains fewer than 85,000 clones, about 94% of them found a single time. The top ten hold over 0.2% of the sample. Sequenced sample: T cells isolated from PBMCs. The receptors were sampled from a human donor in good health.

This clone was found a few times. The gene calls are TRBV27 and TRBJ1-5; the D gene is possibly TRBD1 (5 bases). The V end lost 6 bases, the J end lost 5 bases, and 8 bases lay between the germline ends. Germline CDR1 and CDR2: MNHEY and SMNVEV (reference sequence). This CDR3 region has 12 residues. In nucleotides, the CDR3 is TGTGCCAGCAGAACAGGTTATCAGCCCCAGCATTTT. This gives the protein CASRTGYQPQHF.

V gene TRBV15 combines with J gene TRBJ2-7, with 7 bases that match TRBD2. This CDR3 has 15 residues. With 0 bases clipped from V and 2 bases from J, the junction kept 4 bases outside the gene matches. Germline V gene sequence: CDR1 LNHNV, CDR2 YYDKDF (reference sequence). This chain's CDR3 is CATSRDWEGAYEQYF. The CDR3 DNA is TGTGCCACCAGCAGAGATTGGGAGGGAGCCTACGAGCAGTACTTC.

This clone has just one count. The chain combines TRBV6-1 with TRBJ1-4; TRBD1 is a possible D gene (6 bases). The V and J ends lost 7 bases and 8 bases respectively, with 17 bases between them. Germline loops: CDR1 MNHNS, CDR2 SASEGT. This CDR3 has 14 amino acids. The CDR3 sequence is CASTTGQRREKLFF. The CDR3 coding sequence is TGTGCCAGCACCACGGGACAACGTCGGGAAAAACTGTTTTTT.

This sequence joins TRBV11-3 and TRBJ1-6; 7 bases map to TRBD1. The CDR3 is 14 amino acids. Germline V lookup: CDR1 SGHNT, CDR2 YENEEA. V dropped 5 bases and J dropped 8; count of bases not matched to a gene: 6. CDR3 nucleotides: TGTGCCAGCAGCGCCGGGACAGTATATTCACCCCTCCACTTT. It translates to CASSAGTVYSPLHF.

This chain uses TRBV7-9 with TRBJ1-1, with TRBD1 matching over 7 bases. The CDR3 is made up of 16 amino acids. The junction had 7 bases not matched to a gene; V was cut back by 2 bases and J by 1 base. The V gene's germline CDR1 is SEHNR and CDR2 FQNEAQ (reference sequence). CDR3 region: CASSLTGESRNTEAFF. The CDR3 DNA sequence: TGTGCCAGCAGCTTAACAGGGGAGTCGCGGAACACTGAAGCTTTCTTT. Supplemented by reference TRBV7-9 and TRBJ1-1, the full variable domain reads DTGVSQNPRHKITKRGQNVTFRCDPISEHNRLYWYRQTLGQGPEFLTYFQNEAQLEKSRLLSDRFSAERPKGSFSTLEIQRTEQGDSAMYLCASSLTGESRNTEAFFGQGTRLTVV.

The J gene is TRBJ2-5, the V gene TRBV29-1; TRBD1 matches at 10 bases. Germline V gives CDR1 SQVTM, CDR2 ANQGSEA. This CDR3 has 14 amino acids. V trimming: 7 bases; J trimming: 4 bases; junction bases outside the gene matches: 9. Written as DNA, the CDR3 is TGCAGCGCCCCAAGCCGGGACAGGGGAGAGACCCAGTACTTC. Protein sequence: CSAPSRDRGETQYF.

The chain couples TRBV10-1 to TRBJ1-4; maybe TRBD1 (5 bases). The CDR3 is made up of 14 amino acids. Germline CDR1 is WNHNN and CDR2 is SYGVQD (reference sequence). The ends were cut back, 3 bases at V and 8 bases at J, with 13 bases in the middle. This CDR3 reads CASSDRRGAEKLFF. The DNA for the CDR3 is TGCGCCAGCAGTGATCGAAGGGGTGCGGAAAAACTGTTTTTT.

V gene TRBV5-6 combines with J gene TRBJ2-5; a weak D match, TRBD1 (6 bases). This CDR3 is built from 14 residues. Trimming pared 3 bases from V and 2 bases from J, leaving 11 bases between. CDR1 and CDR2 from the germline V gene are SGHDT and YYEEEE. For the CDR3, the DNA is TGTGCCAGCAGCTCTAAGGGGGTTCAAGAGACCCAGTACTTC. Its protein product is CASSSKGVQETQYF.

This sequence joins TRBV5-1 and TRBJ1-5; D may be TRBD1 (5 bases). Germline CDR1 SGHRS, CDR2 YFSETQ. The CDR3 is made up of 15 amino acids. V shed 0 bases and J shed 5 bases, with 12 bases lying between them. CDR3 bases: TGCGCCAGCAGCTTGGACGGCGGGGGTTATCAGCCCCAGCATTTT. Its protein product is CASSLDGGGYQPQHF.

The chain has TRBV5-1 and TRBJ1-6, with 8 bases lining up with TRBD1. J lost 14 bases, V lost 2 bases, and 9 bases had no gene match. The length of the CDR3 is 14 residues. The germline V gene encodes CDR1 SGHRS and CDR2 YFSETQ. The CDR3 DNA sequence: TGCGCCAGCAGCTTAGGGACAGGTGAGAACACCCTCCACTTT. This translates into CASSLGTGENTLHF.